This is a list of T cell receptor beta chains from one sample in a study of PD-1 blockade in classical Hodgkin lymphoma. Sequencing used immunoSEQ multiplex PCR; TCRdb keeps in-frame clones, though not all of them. The sample shows about 21,000 clones, 87% of them seen only once. Material: CD8+ T cells from blood. The receptors were sampled from a human donor with classical Hodgkin lymphoma. CDR3s include the opening cysteine and the closing phenylalanine or tryptophan. The D gene is left open where the match is weak. Clone size is not always given. Where it is, it says once, few, many or a class for expanded clones.

v_gene	j_gene	abundance	d_gene	CDR3aa	CDR3nt
TRBV4-3	TRBJ2-3	-	TRBD2	CASSPTGTSGPDTQYF	TGCGCCAGCAGCCCCACCGGGACTAGTGGCCCAGATACGCAGTATTTT
TRBV18	TRBJ1-1	-	-	CASSDLGTEAFF	TGTGCCAGCTCCGACTTGGGTACTGAAGCTTTCTTT
TRBV4-3	TRBJ1-3	-	-	CASSQDRIAPGNTIYF	TGCGCCAGCAGCCAAGATCGTATAGCCCCTGGAAACACCATATATTTT
TRBV21-1	TRBJ2-7	few	-	CASSRAGTDGVYEQYF	TGTGCCAGCAGCCGGGCCGGGACAGACGGAGTATACGAGCAGTACTTC
TRBV6-5	TRBJ2-1	-	-	CASSPSHVFEEQFF	TGTGCCAGCAGTCCGAGCCACGTTTTCGAGGAGCAGTTCTTC
TRBV5-4	TRBJ2-4	-	TRBD1	CAQGQGIGNIQYF	TGTGCCCAGGGACAGGGGATTGGAAACATTCAGTACTTC
TRBV7-2	TRBJ2-7	-	TRBD2	CASSSSGKPYEQYF	TGTGCCAGCAGCTCTAGCGGGAAGCCCTACGAGCAGTACTTC
TRBV27	TRBJ2-1	-	TRBD1	CASSRQGNEQFF	TGTGCCAGCAGTCGACAGGGAAATGAGCAGTTCTTC
TRBV14	TRBJ2-7	-	-	CASSRRQWRSYEQYF	TGTGCCAGCAGCCGAAGACAGTGGCGTAGCTACGAGCAGTACTTC
TRBV27	TRBJ2-4	-	-	CASSPRQGGAANIQYF	TGTGCCAGCAGTCCTCGACAGGGAGGGGCGGCGAACATTCAGTACTTC
TRBV27	TRBJ1-5	-	-	CASSRRSWAPNQPQHF	TGTGCCAGCAGTCGCCGATCATGGGCCCCCAATCAGCCCCAGCATTTT
TRBV6-1	TRBJ2-1	-	TRBD2	CASRSSGGTYNEQFF	TGTGCCAGCAGGTCTAGCGGGGGGACCTACAATGAGCAGTTCTTC
TRBV2	TRBJ1-2	-	TRBD1	CASSTERGPNYGYTF	TGTGCCAGCAGCACAGAGAGGGGGCCTAACTATGGCTACACCTTC
TRBV5-1	TRBJ2-1	-	TRBD2	CASSGILASSYNEQFF	TGCGCCAGCAGCGGGATACTAGCGAGCTCCTACAATGAGCAGTTCTTC
TRBV7-6	TRBJ2-7	-	-	CASSLARNPTYQVGFFHEQYF	TGTGCCAGCAGCTTAGCGAGGAATCCCACCTATCAAGTTGGGTTCTTTCACGAGCAGTACTTC
TRBV7-2	TRBJ1-5	-	-	CASSDSYQPQHF	TGTGCCAGCAGCGACTCTTATCAGCCCCAGCATTTT
TRBV7-9	TRBJ2-1	-	-	CASRTGGEPLTYNEQFF	TGTGCCAGCAGAACAGGGGGGGAACCCTTGACCTACAATGAGCAGTTCTTC
TRBV9	TRBJ2-7	-	-	CASSVETGGFHEQYF	TGTGCCAGCAGCGTTGAGACAGGAGGATTCCACGAGCAGTACTTC
TRBV18	TRBJ2-3	-	TRBD2	CASSLGLAGPDTQYF	TGTGCCAGCTCACTAGGACTAGCGGGCCCAGATACGCAGTATTTT
TRBV11-2	TRBJ1-1	-	TRBD1	CASSPLDRAIGAEAFF	TGTGCCAGCAGCCCGCTGGACAGGGCGATCGGGGCTGAAGCTTTCTTT
TRBV4-3	TRBJ1-4	-	TRBD1	CASSQGTGVPSRNEKLFF	TGCGCCAGCAGCCAAGGGACAGGGGTGCCCTCCCGGAACGAAAAACTGTTTTTT
TRBV19	TRBJ2-5	-	TRBD2	CASSIVASGRETQYF	TGTGCCAGTAGTATAGTGGCTAGCGGACGAGAGACCCAGTACTTC
TRBV11-2	TRBJ1-1	-	TRBD1	CASSLSATGLYKAFF	TGTGCCAGCAGCTTATCAGCGACAGGGCTTTATAAAGCTTTCTTT
TRBV5-1	TRBJ1-1	-	TRBD1	CASSVDRAGGPEAFF	TGCGCCAGCAGCGTGGACAGGGCCGGGGGTCCTGAAGCTTTCTTT
TRBV11-2	TRBJ2-3	-	TRBD1	CASSSGTVNTDTQYF	TGTGCCAGCAGCTCGGGGACAGTCAACACAGATACGCAGTATTTT
TRBV5-6	TRBJ1-5	-	-	CASSLYVLNQPQHF	TGTGCCAGCAGCTTGTACGTCCTCAATCAGCCCCAGCATTTT
TRBV5-6	TRBJ2-7	-	-	CASSLRVRPYEQYF	TGTGCCAGCAGCCTAAGGGTGCGCCCCTACGAGCAGTACTTC
TRBV19	TRBJ2-1	-	-	CASSISGGVTGEQFF	TGTGCCAGTAGTATTAGTGGGGGAGTAACGGGTGAGCAGTTCTTC
TRBV5-6	TRBJ1-2	-	-	CASMELLTQNYGYTF	TGTGCCAGCATGGAGTTGTTGACGCAGAACTATGGCTACACCTTC
TRBV9	TRBJ1-2	once	-	CASSVELASGGDGYTF	TGTGCCAGCAGCGTAGAATTGGCTTCCGGTGGCGATGGCTACACCTTC
TRBV4-1	TRBJ1-5	-	-	CASSHQGGQPQHF	TGCGCCAGCAGCCACCAGGGTGGTCAGCCCCAGCATTTT
TRBV6-5	TRBJ1-1	-	-	CASSTGRMNTEAFF	TGTGCCAGCAGCACGGGCAGAATGAACACTGAAGCTTTCTTT
TRBV6-5	TRBJ2-1	-	-	CASSYLEYNEQFF	TGTGCCAGCAGTTACCTCGAATACAATGAGCAGTTCTTC
TRBV7-9	TRBJ2-1	-	-	CASSLVGNEQFF	TGTGCCAGCAGCTTAGTAGGTAATGAGCAGTTCTTC
TRBV27	TRBJ2-2	-	-	CASSLYGELFF	TGTGCCAGCAGTTTGTACGGGGAGCTGTTTTTT
TRBV29-1	TRBJ2-2	-	-	CSVLVPNTGELFF	TGCAGCGTTCTGGTGCCGAACACCGGGGAGCTGTTTTTT
TRBV19	TRBJ2-7	once	TRBD1	CASSRTGVTYEQYF	TGTGCCAGTAGTCGGACAGGGGTGACCTACGAGCAGTACTTC
TRBV7-8	TRBJ1-1	-	-	CASRVAVGDEAFF	TGTGCCAGCAGAGTAGCGGTAGGAGATGAAGCTTTCTTT
TRBV19	TRBJ1-5	once	TRBD1	CASSRGQGFNQPQHF	TGTGCCAGTAGTAGGGGACAGGGTTTCAATCAGCCCCAGCATTTT
TRBV10-2	TRBJ2-5	-	-	CASTSGSQETQYF	TGCGCCAGCACAAGCGGATCCCAAGAGACCCAGTACTTC
TRBV6-1	TRBJ2-2	-	-	CASTLTGDTGELFF	TGTGCCAGCACACTTACGGGGGACACCGGGGAGCTGTTTTTT
TRBV7-9	TRBJ2-1	-	-	CASSSGVTAHSLSYNEQFF	TGTGCCAGCAGCTCAGGGGTTACAGCTCATTCCCTCTCCTACAATGAGCAGTTCTTC
TRBV7-2	TRBJ2-1	-	TRBD2	CASSLLAGAYNEQFF	TGTGCCAGCAGCTTACTAGCGGGGGCCTACAATGAGCAGTTCTTC
TRBV4-1	TRBJ1-6	-	-	CASSQAGIAPYNSPLHF	TGCGCCAGCAGCCAAGCGGGGATCGCGCCCTATAATTCACCCCTCCACTTT
TRBV4-1	TRBJ2-6	-	-	CASSHIQASGANVLTF	TGCGCCAGCAGCCATATACAGGCCTCTGGGGCCAACGTCCTGACTTTC
TRBV10-3	TRBJ1-4	once	-	CAITLGAGCGEKLFF	TGTGCCATCACCCTAGGGGCGGGTTGCGGTGAAAAACTGTTTTTT
TRBV5-1	TRBJ2-1	-	TRBD2	CASSLSLAGTDEQFF	TGCGCCAGCAGCTTGTCCCTAGCGGGAACGGATGAGCAGTTCTTC
TRBV10-1	TRBJ1-1	few	-	CASSYGANTEAFF	TGCGCCAGCAGTTACGGGGCCAACACTGAAGCTTTCTTT
TRBV5-1	TRBJ2-4	-	-	CASRESSPGKNIQYF	TGCGCCAGCAGAGAATCTAGTCCAGGCAAAAACATTCAGTACTTC
TRBV5-1	TRBJ1-2	-	-	CASSKDSFYGYTF	TGCGCCAGCAGCAAGGACAGTTTCTATGGCTACACCTTC